This T cell receptor beta chain was identified in a study of CD8 T cells in ankylosing spondylitis. Study results and limitations: Clones that were linked to disease were CD8+ and were relatively rare in peripheral blood. Seemingly distinctive of ankylosing spondylitis blood was a TCR beta motif formed by eight highly homologous variants.

V shed 1 base and J shed 10 bases, with 16 bases lying between them. The CDR3 loop spans 14 amino acids. Germline V lookup: CDR1 LGHDT, CDR2 YNNKEL (reference sequence). This clonotype was found a few times. Antigen specificity is unknown. For TCR beta, libraries came from quantitative 5'-RACE with molecular barcodes. MiXCR, applied by TCRdb to the 5' RACE reads, yields one record per CDR3 protein. Found here are 300,000 to 400,000 distinct CDR3 sequences, 9.5% to 13% of them singletons; the top ten hold roughly 9.2%. The rearrangement joins TRBV3-1 to TRBJ1-1; D is perhaps TRBD1 (6 bases). Sample: blood, either unsorted or a sorted T cell fraction (not recorded which). The clonotype was recovered from a female donor with ankylosing spondylitis or in good health (not recorded which). CDR3 sequence: CASSQAGVDRAAFF. The CDR3 nucleotides read TGTGCCAGCAGCCAAGCAGGGGTTGATCGGGCAGCTTTCTTT.